This TCR beta chain stems from a study of blood T cell repertoires in COVID-19. Germline CDR1 and CDR2: SGHTA and FQGTGA. The V segment lost 5 bases and the J segment 8 bases; nucleotides outside the gene matches: 6. The CDR3 is made up of 15 amino acids. Sequencing used immunoSEQ multiplex PCR; TCRdb keeps in-frame clones, though not all of them. The sample lists 200,000 to 250,000 clones, 86% occurring once. J is TRBJ2-1 and V is TRBV7-3; TRBD2 matches 13 bases. This TCR was recovered from a woman in her forties or fifties in a cohort exposed to, infected with or recovered from COVID-19 (not recorded which). Sample: PBMCs or T cells enriched from blood (not recorded which). The CDR3: CASSPRLAGGHEQFF. DNA of the CDR3: TGTGCCAGCAGCCCGCGACTAGCGGGGGGTCATGAGCAGTTCTTC.